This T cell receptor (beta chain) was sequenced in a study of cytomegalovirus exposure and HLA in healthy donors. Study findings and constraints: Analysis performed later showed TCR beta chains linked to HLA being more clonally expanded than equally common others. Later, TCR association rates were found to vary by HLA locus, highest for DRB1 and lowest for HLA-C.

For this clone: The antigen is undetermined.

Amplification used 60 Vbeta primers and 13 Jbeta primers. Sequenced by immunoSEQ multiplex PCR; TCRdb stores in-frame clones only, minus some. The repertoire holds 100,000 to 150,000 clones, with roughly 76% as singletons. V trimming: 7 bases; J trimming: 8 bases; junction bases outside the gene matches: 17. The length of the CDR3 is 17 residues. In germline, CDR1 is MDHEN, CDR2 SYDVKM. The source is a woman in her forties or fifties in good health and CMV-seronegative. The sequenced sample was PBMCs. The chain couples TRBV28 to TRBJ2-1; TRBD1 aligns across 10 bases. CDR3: CASTSLKIQGQGYEQFF. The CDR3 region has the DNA TGTGCCAGCACCAGTTTAAAAATCCAGGGACAGGGGTATGAGCAGTTCTTC.